The present entry profiles one TCR beta chain with its context. Its cognate antigen is unknown. The CDR3 covers 16 residues. Per germline, CDR1 SGHVS and CDR2 FNYEAQ. V was clipped by 1 base and J by 4 bases; unmatched bases: 7. Profiled with immunoSEQ multiplex PCR; TCRdb holds only in-frame clones, not every one. Seen here are around 15,000 clones, 65% to 90% observed once, and the top ten hold 35% to 40%. This sample stems from a study of T cells in narcolepsy. As for the study in general: Healthy controls were enrolled alongside patients with narcolepsy type 1 or type 2.

General study findings and limits: Autoreactive HCRT-specific and TRIB2-specific clonotypes were marked in same-patient CSF-versus-blood CD4+ comparisons. Reportedly, autoreactive clonotypes were serially detected in patients' blood but not controls'.

Sequencing input: memory (CD45RA-) CD4+ T cells from blood. The clonotype was recovered from a human donor in good health. The genes are TRBV7-6 and TRBJ2-1; 7 positions match TRBD2. The CDR3 loop is CASSLGPAGLYNEQFF. The CDR3 DNA is TGTGCCAGCAGCTTAGGTCCAGCGGGATTATACAATGAGCAGTTCTTC. The full variable domain, in which reference TRBV7-6 and TRBJ2-1 provide the parts outside the CDR3, is GAGVSQSPRYKVTKRGQDVALRCDPISGHVSLYWYRQALGQGPEFLTYFNYEAQQDKSGLPNDRFSAERPEGSISTLTIQRTEQRDSAMYRCASSLGPAGLYNEQFFGPGTRLTVL.